The 25 T cell receptor beta chains given below trace back to one sample, sequenced in a study of CD8 T cells in Susac syndrome. Random-hexamer reverse transcription was applied to about 0.5 to 1 ug RNA. One entry per CDR3 protein, called by TCRdb with MiXCR from the immunoSEQ multiplex PCR reads. The data contain a few hundred thousand distinct CDR3 sequences, around 83% of them seen just once; the ten biggest clones take up about 0.11%. Source material: CD8+ T cells from PBMCs. The source is a human donor with multiple sclerosis.

This sequence joins TRBV5-6 and TRBJ2-7, with no clear D. V lost 6 bases and J lost 0, with 7 bases in between. Germline V CDR1 and CDR2: SGHDT, YYEEEE. The CDR3 loop spans 12 amino acids. The CDR3 here is CASKDGSYEQYF. The CDR3 region has the DNA TGTGCCAGCAAAGACGGCTCCTACGAGCAGTACTTC.

The chain carries TRBV2 and TRBJ2-5; 9 bases are shared with TRBD1. This CDR3 spans 15 amino acids. Germline trimming cut 2 bases from V and 3 bases from J; bases unmatched to any gene: 4. Germline CDR1 SNHLY, CDR2 FYNNEI. CDR3 nucleotides: TGTGCCAGCAGTGAATGGGACAGGGATGAAGAGACCCAGTACTTC. Translating gives CASSEWDRDEETQYF. The full variable domain, in which reference TRBV2 and TRBJ2-5 provide the parts outside the CDR3, is EPEVTQTPSHQVTQMGQEVILRCVPISNHLYFYWYRQILGQKVEFLVSFYNNEISEKSEIFDDQFSVERPDGSNFTLKIRSTKLEDSAMYFCASSEWDRDEETQYFGPGTRLLVL.

This rearrangement joins TRBV21-1 to TRBJ1-2; the table's D call, TRBD1, has no DNA check behind it. TRBV21-1 is classified as a pseudogene. The CDR3 contains 13 residues. In nucleotides, the CDR3 is TGTGCCAGCAGCTCCCTCAGGGGGGATGGCTACACCTTC. This gives the protein CASSSLRGDGYTF.

The chain is built from TRBV6-5 and TRBJ2-2; D unclear. Between the trimmed V and J ends, which lost 4 bases and 7 bases, there was a span of 7 bases. The CDR3 has 12 residues. Germline V gene data show CDR1 as MNHEY and CDR2 as SVGAGI. The CDR3 reads CASSWLHGELFF. In nucleotides, the CDR3 is TGTGCCAGCAGTTGGTTGCACGGGGAGCTGTTTTTT.

The CDR3 nucleotides read TGCGCCAGCAGCCAAGAGGGGGGGACAGGGGACACATATGAGCAGTTCTTC. It specifies CASSQEGGTGDTYEQFF. V usage is TRBV4-1 and J usage is TRBJ2-1; TRBD1 matches 10 bases. CDR1 and CDR2 (germline): MGHRA, YSYEKL. Losses at the gene ends were 0 bases for V and 8 bases for J; bases not matched to a gene: 10. The CDR3 loop spans 17 amino acids.

This clonotype was picked up one time. The chain is built from TRBV7-8 and TRBJ2-2; D perhaps matches TRBD2 (5 bases). The V gene lost 6 bases and the J gene lost 4 bases, with 9 bases spanning the gap. The CDR3 loop spans 13 amino acids. CDR1 SGHVS and CDR2 FQNEAQ come from the germline V gene. CDR3 nucleotide sequence: TGTGCCAGCAGTCCTAGCTTCACCGGGGAGCTGTTTTTT. Translated, it gives CASSPSFTGELFF.

This clonotype has a single count. This chain links TRBV27 with TRBJ2-7, with TRBD2 matching 13 bases. J lost 7 bases, V lost 6 bases, and 9 bases had no gene match. This CDR3 is 15 amino acids long. Germline loops: CDR1 MNHEY, CDR2 SMNVEV (reference sequence). CDR3 amino acids: CASSQGLAGAGEQYF. The CDR3 DNA follows: TGTGCCAGCAGCCAAGGACTAGCGGGAGCTGGGGAGCAGTACTTC.

This chain joins TRBV6-5 and TRBJ2-2; D remains unclear. With 7 bases removed from V and 7 bases from J, the gap between germline ends came to 7 bases. The CDR3 sequence is 11 residues long. Germline V gene data show CDR1 as MNHEY and CDR2 as SVGAGI. CDR3 coding DNA: TGTGCCAGCACCCGAGACGGGGAGCTGTTTTTT. Its protein is CASTRDGELFF.

This clonotype was observed once. This chain links TRBV19 with TRBJ2-1; D is possibly TRBD1 or TRBD2 (6 bases each). The CDR3 runs to 11 residues. V was trimmed by 7 bases and J by 9 bases, leaving 10 bases between them. CDR1 and CDR2 from the germline V gene are LNHDA and SQIVND (reference sequence). The CDR3 here is CASTKGGEQFF. The CDR3 DNA reads TGTGCCAGTACCAAGGGGGGTGAGCAGTTCTTC.

The chain combines TRBV28 with TRBJ1-4; D remains unclear. Germline V gene sequence: CDR1 MDHEN, CDR2 SYDVKM. The CDR3 consists of 14 residues. V gave up 3 bases and J gave up 8 bases, with 13 bases separating them. This CDR3 reads CASSFVRGREKLFF. The CDR3 DNA follows: TGTGCCAGCAGTTTCGTACGGGGTAGGGAAAAACTGTTTTTT.

The chain is built from TRBV6-1 and TRBJ1-5; a weak D match, TRBD1 (6 bases). The germline V and J ends were trimmed by 1 base and 4 bases, with 14 bases remaining between them. Germline V CDR1 and CDR2: MNHNS, SASEGT. The CDR3 covers 16 residues. This CDR3 reads CASSEGIRGLNQPQHF. The DNA for the CDR3 is TGTGCCAGCAGTGAAGGGATCAGGGGACTAAATCAGCCCCAGCATTTT.

The chain carries TRBV12-3 or TRBV12-4 and TRBJ2-3, with a weak D call TRBD1 (5 bases). There are 14 residues in the CDR3. Trimming took off 6 bases at V and 3 bases at J, with 13 bases between the two ends. The CDR3 nucleotides are TGTGCCAGCAGCCCACCCCAGGGAACAGATACGCAGTATTTT. The encoded protein is CASSPPQGTDTQYF.

The rearrangement joins TRBV9 to TRBJ1-3; TRBD1 aligns across 10 bases. Germline CDR1 reads SGDLS; CDR2 reads YYNGEE. J gave up 4 bases and V 3 bases, and 7 bases lay outside the gene matches. This CDR3 spans 16 amino acids. In DNA, the CDR3 is TGTGCCAGCAGCGCTGACAGGGGGCGATCAGGAAACACCATATATTTT. As protein: CASSADRGRSGNTIYF.

The chain links TRBV7-9 to TRBJ1-1; no clear D. The CDR3 sequence is 16 residues long. V lost 4 bases and J lost 3, with 18 bases in between. In germline, CDR1 is SEHNR, CDR2 FQNEAQ (reference sequence). The CDR3 nucleotides read TGTGCCAGCAGCTCACCTTCGGGGAGGGAGGACACTGAAGCTTTCTTT. It codes for CASSSPSGREDTEAFF.

V is TRBV7-4 and J is TRBJ2-7, with 9 bases lining up with TRBD1. Germline assignment: CDR1 SGHVT and CDR2 SQSDAQ. The V and J ends lost 5 bases and 1 base, in that order; junction bases with no gene match: 15. The CDR3 totals 18 residues. The CDR3 coding sequence is TGTGCCAGCAGCCGCAGTGACGACCGGGACAGGGCGTCCTACGAGCAGTACTTC. Translation: CASSRSDDRDRASYEQYF.

The chain uses TRBV7-3 and TRBJ2-3, with TRBD2 identical over 10 bases. CDR3 length equals 14 residues. V shed 5 bases, J shed 5 bases, and the junction held 4 bases outside the gene matches. CDR1 is SGHTA, CDR2 FQGTGA, per germline. The CDR3 loop is CASSQAGGVDTQYF. CDR3 bases: TGTGCCAGCAGCCAAGCGGGAGGGGTAGATACGCAGTATTTT.

This chain links TRBV3-1 with TRBJ2-1; D may match TRBD1 or TRBD2 (6 bases each). The germline V and J ends were trimmed by 2 bases and 4 bases, with 15 bases remaining between them. Per the germline V gene, CDR1 is LGHDT and CDR2 is YNNKEL (reference sequence). The CDR3 is 16 amino acids. Written as DNA, the CDR3 is TGTGCCAGCAGCCAACAACTAGGGGGGTCATACAATGAGCAGTTCTTC. Its translation: CASSQQLGGSYNEQFF.

In DNA, the CDR3 is TGTGCCAGCAGCCAAGATCCAGGGACTAGCGGGACCAGGCAGTACTTC. As protein: CASSQDPGTSGTRQYF. The V gene is TRBV3-1, the J gene TRBJ2-7; 13 nucleotides line up with TRBD2. The CDR3 spans 16 residues. Germline V lookup: CDR1 LGHDT, CDR2 YNNKEL (reference sequence). After removal of 0 bases from V and 9 bases from J, the junction contained 8 bases not matched to a gene.

To note about this clonotype: The CDR3 does not end in the conserved phenylalanine or tryptophan, so this is likely a read error. The chain recombines TRBV9 with TRBJ1-2, with TRBD1 matching over 10 bases. J gave up 2 bases and V 4 bases, and 11 bases lay outside the gene matches. Germline assignment: CDR1 SGDLS and CDR2 YYNGEE. The CDR3 has 17 amino acids. Here the CDR3 reads CASSNRDRGPLNYGYTL. In DNA, the CDR3 is TGTGCCAGCAGCAACCGGGACAGGGGTCCCCTCAACTATGGCTACACCCTC.

This chain joins TRBV6-1 and TRBJ1-2; D is unclear. This CDR3 region has 11 residues. Deletions cut 3 bases from V and 8 bases from J, with 7 bases between. The germline V gene has CDR1 MNHNS and CDR2 SASEGT. The CDR3 sequence: CASSDRLGYTF. In DNA form, the CDR3 reads TGTGCCAGCAGTGATAGACTGGGCTACACCTTC.

The chain uses TRBV27 and TRBJ1-5; no firm D call. The V end was cut by 0 bases, the J end by 4 bases, with 7 bases between. The CDR3 runs 14 residues. The germline V gene encodes CDR1 MNHEY and CDR2 SMNVEV (reference sequence). The CDR3 sequence is CASSLSARNQPQHF. The CDR3 nucleotides read TGTGCCAGCAGTTTATCCGCCAGAAATCAGCCCCAGCATTTT.

V is TRBV20-1 and J is TRBJ2-1; 10 bases fit TRBD2. The germline CDR1 and CDR2 sequences are DFQATT and SNEGSKA (reference sequence). The J segment lost 4 bases and the V segment lost 6 bases, leaving 9 bases of the junction unmatched. The CDR3 loop spans 15 amino acids. The CDR3 DNA follows: TGCAGTGCCGACCCTGGACTAGCGGCATACAATGAGCAGTTCTTC. This codes for CSADPGLAAYNEQFF.

This clonotype was seen once. The chain joins TRBV9 to TRBJ1-5, with D possibly being TRBD1 (5 bases). The germline V gene has CDR1 SGDLS and CDR2 YYNGEE. The CDR3 is 14 amino acids. Between the trimmed V and J ends, which lost 3 bases and 7 bases, there was a span of 14 bases. CDR3 bases: TGTGCCAGCAGCGCTGGGGGTGGTGGACAGCCCCAGCATTTT. Translating gives CASSAGGGGQPQHF.

J is TRBJ2-7 and V is TRBV3-1; D not resolved. Trimming stripped 1 base from V and 6 bases from J, with 10 bases between. The CDR3 length is 13 residues. The germline V gene has CDR1 LGHDT and CDR2 YNNKEL (reference sequence). The chain's CDR3 is CASSQGRGREQYF. CDR3 nucleotides: TGTGCCAGCAGCCAAGGACGCGGTCGCGAGCAGTACTTC.

In this sample, this clonotype turned up once. The chain combines TRBV27 with TRBJ1-1, with D possibly matching TRBD1 (6 bases). The CDR3 is 13 amino acids. Germline CDR1 reads MNHEY; CDR2 reads SMNVEV (reference sequence). Trimming pared 8 bases from V and 5 bases from J, leaving 15 bases between. Written as DNA, the CDR3 is TGTGCCAGCGGGCAGGGGTCTGGTACTGAAGCTTTCTTT. Amino acids: CASGQGSGTEAFF.